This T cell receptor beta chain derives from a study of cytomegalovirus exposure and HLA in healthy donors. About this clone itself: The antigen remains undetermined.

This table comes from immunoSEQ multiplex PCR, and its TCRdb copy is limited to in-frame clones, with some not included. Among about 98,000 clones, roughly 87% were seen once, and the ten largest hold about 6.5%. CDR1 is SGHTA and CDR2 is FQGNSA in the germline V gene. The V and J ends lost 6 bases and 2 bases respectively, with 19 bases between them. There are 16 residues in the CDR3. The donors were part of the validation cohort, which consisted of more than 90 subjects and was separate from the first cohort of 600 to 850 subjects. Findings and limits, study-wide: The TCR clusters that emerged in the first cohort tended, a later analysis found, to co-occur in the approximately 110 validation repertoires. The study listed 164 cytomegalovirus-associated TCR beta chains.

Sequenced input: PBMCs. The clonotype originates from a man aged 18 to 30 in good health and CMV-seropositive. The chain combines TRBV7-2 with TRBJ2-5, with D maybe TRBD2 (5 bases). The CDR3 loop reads CASSFSLVPSQETQYF. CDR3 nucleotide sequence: TGTGCCAGCAGTTTTTCACTAGTTCCGTCGCAAGAGACCCAGTACTTC.